This passage covers 21 T cell receptor beta chains from one sample sequenced in a study of cytomegalovirus exposure and HLA in healthy donors. The PCR contained 60 Vbeta and 13 Jbeta primers. Measured with immunoSEQ multiplex PCR; TCRdb has only the in-frame clones, and not every one. The profile shows about 160,000 clones, 65% to 85% of them singletons. Sequencing was performed on PBMCs. The receptors shown here come from a male donor in good health and CMV-seronegative.

V is TRBV4-3 and J is TRBJ1-2; D perhaps matches TRBD1 (6 bases). Germline values: CDR1 LGHNA, CDR2 YSLEER. The CDR3 extends over 15 amino acids. V shed 0 bases and J shed 5 bases, with 13 bases lying between them. CDR3 region: CASSQDLNRVYGYTF. DNA of the CDR3: TGCGCCAGCAGCCAAGATCTCAACAGGGTTTATGGCTACACCTTC.

The V and J genes are TRBV7-6 and TRBJ2-7; 7 bases map to TRBD1. With V trimmed by 5 bases and J by 0 bases, 10 bases remained unmatched. CDR3 size: 16 residues. Germline values: CDR1 SGHVS, CDR2 FNYEAQ. DNA for the CDR3: TGTGCCAGCAGCATAGAGCCGGGACAGAGCTCCTACGAGCAGTACTTC. Translating gives CASSIEPGQSSYEQYF. Together with reference TRBV7-6 and TRBJ2-7, the CDR3 gives the full variable domain: GAGVSQSPRYKVTKRGQDVALRCDPISGHVSLYWYRQALGQGPEFLTYFNYEAQQDKSGLPNDRFSAERPEGSISTLTIQRTEQRDSAMYRCASSIEPGQSSYEQYFGPGTRLTVT.

This clone came up once. The V and J genes are TRBV7-9 and TRBJ2-5; 9 bases map to TRBD2. The J call may be faulty, since TRBJ2-7 better matches the DNA end. This CDR3 spans 14 amino acids. Germline loops: CDR1 SEHNR, CDR2 FQNEAQ (reference sequence). CDR3 nucleotide sequence: TGTGCCAGCAGCTTTAGCGGGAGAGGTTACGAGCAGTACTTC. It encodes CASSFSGRGYEQYF.

The rearrangement uses TRBV30 and TRBJ1-4; no reliable D call. CDR1 GTSNPN and CDR2 SVGIG come from the germline V gene (reference sequence). Trimming removed 2 bases from V and 10 bases from J, with 20 bases in between. The CDR3 has 15 residues. The CDR3 region is CAWSRGSGTLGKLFF. The CDR3 nucleotides read TGTGCCTGGAGTAGAGGGAGCGGCACCCTGGGAAAACTGTTTTTT.

This chain joins TRBV7-8 and TRBJ2-2; 11 nucleotides match TRBD2. Germline CDR1 is SGHVS and CDR2 is FQNEAQ. V shed 2 bases and J 0 bases; nucleotides not matched to a gene: 5. The CDR3 is made up of 18 amino acids. The CDR3 DNA sequence: TGTGCCAGCAGCTTAAGACTAGCGGGGTTCGCGAACACCGGGGAGCTGTTTTTT. The encoded protein is CASSLRLAGFANTGELFF.

The chain recombines TRBV11-2 with TRBJ2-5; possibly TRBD1 for D (5 bases). V was pared by 8 bases and J by 5 bases, with 15 bases between. This CDR3 is built from 13 residues. Germline V CDR1 and CDR2: SGHAT, FQNNGV. This CDR3 reads CASRAGPEETQYF. The DNA of the CDR3 is TGTGCCAGCCGGGCAGGGCCGGAGGAGACCCAGTACTTC.

The CDR3 sequence is CASSFGTEETQYF. CDR3 coding DNA: TGTGCCAGCAGTTTCGGGACAGAAGAGACCCAGTACTTC. The J gene is TRBJ2-5, the V gene TRBV28, with 7 bases lining up with TRBD1. Trimming cost V 3 bases and J 3 bases; bases outside gene matches: 1. CDR1 MDHEN and CDR2 SYDVKM come from the germline V gene. CDR3 length: 13 residues.

The V call is TRBV6-5, the J call TRBJ1-5, with D possibly being TRBD1 (5 bases). The V gene's germline CDR1 is MNHEY and CDR2 SVGAGI. The CDR3 covers 14 residues. V lost 7 bases, J lost 4 bases, and 14 bases lay in between. The CDR3 sequence: CASTRGGLNQPQHF. The CDR3 DNA sequence: TGTGCCAGCACTAGGGGCGGACTAAATCAGCCCCAGCATTTT.

V gene TRBV15 combines with J gene TRBJ1-2, with TRBD1 matching over 7 bases. V trimming: 0 bases; J trimming: 5 bases; junction bases outside the gene matches: 9. The germline gives CDR1 LNHNV, CDR2 YYDKDF (reference sequence). CDR3 size: 16 residues. The CDR3 DNA sequence: TGTGCCACCAGCAGAGATAGGTCCAGGGGGATTTATGGCTACACCTTC. The encoded protein is CATSRDRSRGIYGYTF. Looking up the rest from reference TRBV15 and TRBJ1-2 gives the full variable domain: DAMVIQNPRYQVTQFGKPVTLSCSQTLNHNVMYWYQQKSSQAPKLLFHYYDKDFNNEADTPDNFQSRRPNTSFCFLDIRSPGLGDTAMYLCATSRDRSRGIYGYTFGSGTRLTVV.

This chain uses TRBV25-1 with TRBJ2-7; 13 positions agree with TRBD2. The J segment lost 3 bases and the V segment lost 4 bases, leaving 9 bases of the junction unmatched. Germline V gene lookup returns CDR1 MGHDK and CDR2 SYGVNS. CDR3 length: 17 amino acids. CDR3 sequence (DNA): TGTGCCAGCAGTGGATTAGGGACTAGCGGGAACCGCTACGAGCAGTACTTC. Translated: CASSGLGTSGNRYEQYF.

This chain connects TRBV5-1 to TRBJ2-7, with TRBD1 matching 9 bases. The CDR3 is made up of 16 amino acids. Germline CDR1 reads SGHRS; CDR2 reads YFSETQ. J gave up 4 bases and V 1 base, and 9 bases lay outside the gene matches. CDR3 sequence: CASSLSQNRGRYEQYF. The CDR3, as DNA: TGCGCCAGCAGCTTGTCCCAAAACAGGGGGCGGTACGAGCAGTACTTC.

This sequence joins TRBV14 and TRBJ1-2, with 7 bases that match TRBD1. From germline, CDR1 is SGHDN and CDR2 FVKESK. The CDR3 covers 15 residues. J was trimmed by 0 bases and V by 4 bases; bases with no gene match: 5. The CDR3 protein is CASSRGQATNYGYTF. The CDR3 DNA reads as TGTGCCAGCAGCCGCGGACAGGCCACTAACTATGGCTACACCTTC.

This chain joins TRBV19 and TRBJ2-4; maybe TRBD2 (6 bases). V dropped 3 bases and J dropped 0 bases, with 12 bases sitting between them. Per the germline V gene, CDR1 is LNHDA and CDR2 is SQIVND (reference sequence). The CDR3 is 16 amino acids. The CDR3 DNA reads TGTGCCAGTAGTATGGAGGGGATGACAGCCAAAAACATTCAGTACTTC. The encoded protein is CASSMEGMTAKNIQYF. Looking up the rest from reference TRBV19 and TRBJ2-4 gives the full variable domain: DGGITQSPKYLFRKEGQNVTLSCEQNLNHDAMYWYRQDPGQGLRLIYYSQIVNDFQKGDIAEGYSVSREKKESFPLTVTSAQKNPTAFYLCASSMEGMTAKNIQYFGAGTRLSVL.

The chain combines TRBV5-1 with TRBJ2-7, with TRBD1 matching 9 bases. V lost 0 bases to trimming and J lost 1 base; unmatched junction nucleotides: 2. Per the germline V gene, CDR1 is SGHRS and CDR2 is YFSETQ. The CDR3 extends over 15 amino acids. In DNA form, the CDR3 reads TGCGCCAGCAGCTTGGCCGGGACAGGGTCCTACGAGCAGTACTTC. Protein: CASSLAGTGSYEQYF.

V gene TRBV7-8 combines with J gene TRBJ2-7, with 7 bases aligning to TRBD2. Looked up from germline, CDR1 is SGHVS and CDR2 is FQNEAQ. V lost 4 bases to trimming and J lost 4 bases; unmatched junction nucleotides: 7. The CDR3 is 14 residues long. The CDR3 region is CASSSRTRVYEQYF. CDR3 nucleotide sequence: TGTGCCAGCAGCTCCCGGACTAGAGTTTACGAGCAGTACTTC.

V is TRBV5-6 and J is TRBJ1-4; 9 bases agree with TRBD1. From germline, CDR1 is SGHDT and CDR2 YYEEEE. This CDR3 has 16 residues. J lost 8 bases, V lost 1 base, and 9 bases had no gene match. CDR3 bases: TGTGCCAGCAGCTTGACAGGGGGCGAGTTAGGAGAAAAACTGTTTTTT. Translating gives CASSLTGGELGEKLFF.

In its sample, this clone was seen a few times. The J gene is TRBJ2-4, the V gene TRBV11-3; possibly TRBD1 for D (6 bases). CDR3 size: 17 residues. V gave up 6 bases and J gave up 0 bases, with 18 bases separating them. Germline loops: CDR1 SGHNT, CDR2 YENEEA. CDR3 DNA sequence: TGTGCCAGCAGTCACACCCGGGACAATCTAGCCAAAAACATTCAGTACTTC. This encodes CASSHTRDNLAKNIQYF.

The chain recombines TRBV28 with TRBJ2-7, with a possible D match to TRBD1 (5 bases). Per the germline V gene, CDR1 is MDHEN and CDR2 is SYDVKM. CDR3 length equals 11 residues. V was cut by 6 bases and J by 4 bases, with 7 bases left in between. The CDR3 coding sequence is TGTGCCAGCAGACAGGAATACGAGCAGTACTTC. This codes for CASRQEYEQYF.

The rearrangement joins TRBV5-6 to TRBJ2-5; D is uncertain. The V end lost 4 bases, the J end lost 1 base, and 14 bases lay between the germline ends. This CDR3 region has 15 residues. Germline V lookup: CDR1 SGHDT, CDR2 YYEEEE. CDR3 nucleotides: TGTGCCAGCAGCACGAAAAGACACATCCAAGAGACCCAGTACTTC. Amino acids: CASSTKRHIQETQYF.

The chain uses TRBV6-1 and TRBJ2-5; 7 bases agree with TRBD1. Germline lookup yields CDR1 MNHNS and CDR2 SASEGT. This CDR3 spans 13 amino acids. V shed 5 bases and J 4 bases; nucleotides not matched to a gene: 4. For the CDR3, the DNA is TGTGCCAGCAGTCGGGACAGCCCAGAGACCCAGTACTTC. Amino acid sequence: CASSRDSPETQYF.

This clone was counted a single time. The genes are TRBV7-6 and TRBJ2-1, with 14 bases identical to TRBD2. From germline, CDR1 is SGHVS and CDR2 FNYEAQ. After removal of 4 bases from V and 8 bases from J, the junction contained 7 bases not matched to a gene. The CDR3 extends over 16 amino acids. The CDR3 DNA reads TGTGCCAGCAGCTCGGGGACTAGCGGGAGTTGGTATGAGCAGTTCTTC. It translates to CASSSGTSGSWYEQFF.